This T cell receptor (beta chain) was retrieved from a study of blood T cell repertoires in COVID-19. As for the study in general: PBMCs, B-cell-depleted T cells, or T cells provided the cDNA or gDNA that made up the material.

Across 24 US areas, participants ranged in age from about 18 to 100 years. How the authors handled the data: The assay estimated nucleated cells by amplifying reference gene primers. Profiling relied on immunoSEQ multiplex PCR, and the TCRdb table lists in-frame clones only, not all of them. V and J calls and clone size come straight from that table; D and trimming were deduced from the DNA. This sample has about 270,000 clones, with 85% to 90% found just once. The specimen was PBMCs or T cells enriched from blood (not recorded which). The source of this sequence is a woman in her twenties or thirties with acute COVID-19.

The CDR3 bases are TGTGCCAGCAGTTTCCTTCAGGGGGCGGGATTCGGCTACGAGCAGTACTTC. It codes for CASSFLQGAGFGYEQYF. The chain recombines TRBV28 with TRBJ2-7; 8 bases fit TRBD1. The V and J ends lost 3 bases and 3 bases, in that order; junction bases with no gene match: 13. The V gene's germline CDR1 is MDHEN and CDR2 SYDVKM. The CDR3 is 17 amino acids.